A single sample is the source of the 27 T cell receptor beta chains below, sequenced in a study of cytotoxic CD8 clonotypes in ibrutinib-treated CLL. Assay used: immunoSEQ multiplex PCR; TCRdb lists only in-frame clones, some missing. The sample yields about 300,000 clones, 60% to 80% seen once. Sequencing was performed on PBMCs, taken at disease progression, from a patient treated with ibrutinib. The source of these receptors is a human donor with chronic lymphocytic leukemia.

V is TRBV5-6 and J is TRBJ2-5; 7 nucleotides agree with TRBD1. Germline V gene sequence: CDR1 SGHDT, CDR2 YYEEEE. J gave up 5 bases and V 3 bases, and 7 bases lay outside the gene matches. This CDR3 comprises 14 residues. The CDR3 region has the DNA TGTGCCAGCAGCTCGCCCACAGGGGCGGAGACCCAGTACTTC. It specifies CASSSPTGAETQYF.

The chain is built from TRBV9 and TRBJ2-3, with 7 positions matching TRBD2. The J segment lost 1 base and the V segment lost 10 bases, leaving 9 bases of the junction unmatched. CDR1 is SGDLS, CDR2 YYNGEE, per germline. This CDR3 contains 14 residues. The CDR3 is CAAGPGGGTDTQYF. The CDR3 DNA reads TGTGCCGCAGGGCCGGGAGGAGGCACAGATACGCAGTATTTT.

The chain recombines TRBV6-4 with TRBJ1-5; TRBD1 might be the D (5 bases). The germline V gene has CDR1 MRHNA and CDR2 SNTAGT. With 7 bases removed from V and 7 bases from J, the gap between germline ends came to 17 bases. The CDR3 has 14 amino acids. The CDR3 DNA sequence: TGTGCCAGCACTGAGAATGCAGGGTCCCAGCCCCAGCATTTT. Translation: CASTENAGSQPQHF.

The rearrangement uses TRBV7-9 and TRBJ1-5, with D possibly being TRBD1 (5 bases). Per germline, CDR1 SEHNR and CDR2 FQNEAQ (reference sequence). Trimming removed 5 bases from V and 5 bases from J, with 22 bases in between. The CDR3 runs to 17 residues. For the CDR3, the DNA is TGTGCCAGCAGCACAACGGGCACAGGAGGGATGGATCAGCCCCAGCATTTT. Protein: CASSTTGTGGMDQPQHF.

Only one count was recorded for this clone. The V gene is TRBV10-2, the J gene TRBJ2-2; 13 bases are shared with TRBD2. V lost 5 bases, J lost 4 bases, and 4 bases stayed unmatched. Germline assignment: CDR1 WSHSY and CDR2 SAAADI. This CDR3 spans 16 amino acids. CDR3 region: CASSRGLAGVTGELFF. DNA for the CDR3: TGCGCCAGCAGTCGTGGACTAGCGGGGGTCACCGGGGAGCTGTTTTTT.

This clone was detected a few times. CDR3 amino acids: CATRPGGSYEQYF. For the CDR3, the DNA is TGTGCCACCCGGCCGGGAGGGTCCTACGAGCAGTACTTC. V gene TRBV11-1 combines with J gene TRBJ2-7, with 8 bases aligning to TRBD2. This CDR3 has 13 residues. Losses at the gene ends were 10 bases for V and 1 base for J; bases not matched to a gene: 6. CDR1 and CDR2 (germline): SGHAT, FQDESV (reference sequence).

This clone was seen only a few times. The V gene is TRBV19, the J gene TRBJ1-2, with D hard to call. The CDR3 has 14 residues. V lost 2 bases, J lost 3 bases, and 10 bases lay in between. Germline V gene data show CDR1 as LNHDA and CDR2 as SQIVND (reference sequence). The DNA of the CDR3 is TGTGCCAGTAGTATAAGGGATCCCGACTATGGCTACACCTTC. Translating it yields CASSIRDPDYGYTF.

The chain combines TRBV29-1 with TRBJ2-2; D possibly corresponds to TRBD2 (5 bases). CDR1 and CDR2 (germline): SQVTM, ANQGSEA. This CDR3 contains 13 residues. V was clipped by 4 bases and J by 0 bases, with 6 bases between them. The chain's CDR3 is CSVVATNTGELFF. The CDR3 bases are TGCAGCGTTGTAGCGACGAACACCGGGGAGCTGTTTTTT.

The chain combines TRBV7-2 with TRBJ2-3; 7 bases are a match to TRBD2. With V trimmed by 3 bases and J by 0 bases, 9 bases remained unmatched. The CDR3 consists of 17 residues. Germline loops: CDR1 SGHTA, CDR2 FQGNSA. The CDR3 DNA reads TGTGCCAGCAGCTTCGGGGGAGGGGTCTCTAGCACAGATACGCAGTATTTT. This translates into CASSFGGGVSSTDTQYF.

The chain recombines TRBV10-3 with TRBJ2-3; 8 bases map to TRBD2. CDR3 length equals 16 residues. J gave up 0 bases and V 2 bases, and 4 bases lay outside the gene matches. CDR1 and CDR2 from the germline V gene are ENHRY and SYGVKD. The CDR3 spells CAISEDGGVSTDTQYF. CDR3 bases: TGTGCCATCAGTGAGGACGGGGGGGTTAGCACAGATACGCAGTATTTT.

The chain couples TRBV5-6 to TRBJ2-7; D not resolved. Germline CDR1 and CDR2: SGHDT and YYEEEE. With 5 bases removed from V and 2 bases from J, the gap between germline ends came to 17 bases. The CDR3 extends over 15 amino acids. DNA of the CDR3: TGTGCCAGCAGAATCGAGAGCCACGAACCCTACGAGCAGTACTTC. As protein: CASRIESHEPYEQYF.

The chain links TRBV6-5 to TRBJ2-5, with a weak D call TRBD2 (6 bases). Between the trimmed V and J ends, which lost 4 bases and 4 bases, there was a span of 16 bases. CDR1 is MNHEY and CDR2 is SVGAGI in the germline V gene. The length of the CDR3 is 15 residues. The CDR3 region is CASSWARGGTETQYF. In nucleotides, the CDR3 is TGTGCCAGCAGTTGGGCAAGGGGAGGTACAGAGACCCAGTACTTC.

This clone was recorded once. V usage is TRBV2 and J usage is TRBJ2-7, with D hard to call. The ends were cut back, 7 bases at V and 4 bases at J, with 5 bases in the middle. Per the germline V gene, CDR1 is SNHLY and CDR2 is FYNNEI. This CDR3 spans 10 amino acids. CDR3 nucleotide sequence: TGTGCCAGCATTTCGTACGAGCAGTACTTC. It codes for CASISYEQYF.

This chain connects TRBV28 to TRBJ2-5, with D perhaps given as TRBD1 or TRBD2 (5 bases each). With 1 base removed from V and 0 bases from J, the gap between germline ends came to 12 bases. This CDR3 has 16 amino acids. Germline-derived CDR1 and CDR2 are MDHEN and SYDVKM. CDR3 residues: CASSLSAGSHQETQYF. CDR3 nucleotide sequence: TGTGCCAGCAGTTTATCGGCAGGGAGCCACCAAGAGACCCAGTACTTC. The full variable domain, rest sourced from reference TRBV28 and TRBJ2-5, is DVKVTQSSRYLVKRTGEKVFLECVQDMDHENMFWYRQDPGLGLRLIYFSYDVKMKEKGDIPEGYSVSREKKERFSLILESASTNQTSMYLCASSLSAGSHQETQYFGPGTRLLVL.

The chain employs TRBV9 and TRBJ2-3; the D gene is possibly TRBD1 (6 bases). Per germline, CDR1 SGDLS and CDR2 YYNGEE. V lost 0 bases and J lost 0, with 11 bases in between. CDR3 length: 16 amino acids. The CDR3 protein is CASSVGQGQSTDTQYF. The DNA of the CDR3 is TGTGCCAGCAGCGTAGGTCAGGGGCAGAGCACAGATACGCAGTATTTT.

The chain recombines TRBV6-1 with TRBJ1-6; D perhaps matches TRBD1 (5 bases). V lost 0 bases and J lost 10, with 10 bases in between. CDR1 MNHNS and CDR2 SASEGT come from the germline V gene. The CDR3 has 14 amino acids. This chain's CDR3 is CASSEAPGGSPLHF. The CDR3 DNA follows: TGTGCCAGCAGTGAAGCGCCGGGGGGGTCACCCCTCCACTTT.

V usage is TRBV5-6 and J usage is TRBJ2-7; 9 bases map to TRBD1. Looked up from germline, CDR1 is SGHDT and CDR2 is YYEEEE. This CDR3 has 14 residues. V dropped 1 base and J dropped 5; count of bases not matched to a gene: 4. As DNA, the CDR3 is TGTGCCAGCAGCTTGAACAGGGGGCTCCACGAGCAGTACTTC. It codes for CASSLNRGLHEQYF.

This sequence joins TRBV11-3 and TRBJ2-2; D is perhaps TRBD1 (6 bases). Germline V lookup: CDR1 SGHNT, CDR2 YENEEA. CDR3 length: 16 amino acids. Trimming removed 4 bases from V and 6 bases from J, with 18 bases in between. CDR3 sequence (DNA): TGTGCCAGCAGCTCCCCCAGGGGTAGAGGCTCCGGGGAGCTGTTTTTT. It yields the protein CASSSPRGRGSGELFF.

This clone has a single count. This chain links TRBV2 with TRBJ1-1; D is undetermined. This CDR3 spans 13 amino acids. Germline V gives CDR1 SNHLY, CDR2 FYNNEI. Between the trimmed V and J ends, which lost 6 bases and 4 bases, there was a span of 12 bases. CDR3 nucleotide sequence: TGTGCCAGCAGAGGAGACGGGTCCACTGAAGCTTTCTTT. It is translated as CASRGDGSTEAFF. The full variable domain, completed using reference TRBV2 and TRBJ1-1, is EPEVTQTPSHQVTQMGQEVILRCVPISNHLYFYWYRQILGQKVEFLVSFYNNEISEKSEIFDDQFSVERPDGSNFTLKIRSTKLEDSAMYFCASRGDGSTEAFFGQGTRLTVV.

This clone was observed a few times. The genes are TRBV15 and TRBJ1-3, with a possible D match to TRBD1 (5 bases). Germline CDR1 and CDR2: LNHNV and YYDKDF (reference sequence). The CDR3 length is 15 residues. V dropped 0 bases and J dropped 6 bases, with 12 bases sitting between them. CDR3 DNA: TGTGCCACCAGCAGAGAAAGGGGACTTGAAAACACCATATATTTT. Translating it yields CATSRERGLENTIYF.

V usage is TRBV2 and J usage is TRBJ2-7, with D hard to call. The CDR3 totals 15 residues. V gave up 5 bases and J gave up 0 bases, with 14 bases separating them. Germline loops: CDR1 SNHLY, CDR2 FYNNEI. The CDR3 spells CASSLDGRPSYEQYF. DNA for the CDR3: TGTGCCAGCAGTCTGGATGGCCGCCCCTCCTACGAGCAGTACTTC.

The DNA for the CDR3 is TGTGCCAGCAGCTTTAACACCCGCACTGAAGCTTTCTTT. It translates to CASSFNTRTEAFF. This chain joins TRBV5-4 and TRBJ1-1; no reliable D call. Per germline, CDR1 SGHNT and CDR2 YYREEE (reference sequence). Trimming took off 2 bases at V and 4 bases at J, with 9 bases between the two ends. CDR3 length: 13 residues.

This clone was counted many times. The J gene is TRBJ1-5, the V gene TRBV9; D is perhaps TRBD1 (5 bases). The germline V and J ends were trimmed by 4 bases and 7 bases, with 12 bases remaining between them. Germline CDR1 reads SGDLS; CDR2 reads YYNGEE. CDR3 size: 13 residues. In DNA form, the CDR3 reads TGTGCCAGCAGCCCGAGATGGGACCAGCCCCAGCATTTT. This codes for CASSPRWDQPQHF.

The J gene is TRBJ2-2, the V gene TRBV10-1; D uncertain. The CDR3 runs 14 residues. CDR1 is WNHNN, CDR2 SYGVQD, per germline (reference sequence). Between the trimmed V and J ends, which lost 2 bases and 3 bases, there was a span of 7 bases. The CDR3 DNA is TGCGCCAGCAGTGAGGTTTGGCACACCGGGGAGCTGTTTTTT. Residues: CASSEVWHTGELFF.

This rearrangement joins TRBV15 to TRBJ2-5; D could derive from TRBD1 or TRBD2 (7 bases each). This CDR3 spans 14 amino acids. Germline values: CDR1 LNHNV, CDR2 YYDKDF (reference sequence). V was shortened by 0 bases and J by 7 bases, with 12 bases between the two germline ends. The CDR3, as DNA: TGTGCCACCAGCAGAGAAACAGGGGAGGGGACCCAGTACTTC. Translation gives CATSRETGEGTQYF.

This chain joins TRBV25-1 and TRBJ2-7; D tentatively fits TRBD1 or TRBD2 (5 bases each). Germline V gene sequence: CDR1 MGHDK, CDR2 SYGVNS. V was trimmed by 4 bases and J by 4 bases, leaving 23 bases between them. The CDR3 loop spans 17 amino acids. This chain's CDR3 is CASSGYGTPKTGYEQYF. Written as DNA, the CDR3 is TGTGCCAGCAGTGGTTACGGGACCCCTAAAACAGGTTACGAGCAGTACTTC.

The V gene is TRBV11-2, the J gene TRBJ1-1; tentatively, D is TRBD1 (5 bases). There are 16 residues in the CDR3. The V end was cut by 5 bases, the J end by 1 base, with 17 bases between. Germline V lookup: CDR1 SGHAT, CDR2 FQNNGV. Here the CDR3 DNA reads TGTGCCAGCAGCCCTAAGGGGCCTGGGCCGAACACTGAAGCTTTCTTT. This sequence encodes CASSPKGPGPNTEAFF.